What follows are 7 T cell receptor beta chains derived from one specimen sequenced in a study of T-cell reconstitution after alpha-beta-depleted transplantation in children. The TCRbeta library incorporated unique molecular identifiers. TCRdb redid the calling of the PCR reads with MiXCR, one entry per CDR3 protein. The sample holds about 980,000 distinct CDR3 sequences; around 30% are singletons and the top ten take roughly 28%. This sample comprised PBMCs, mostly from graft donor cells, obtained 360 days after TCRalphabeta/CD19-depleted stem cell transplant. The receptors were sampled from a boy under two years old who had a stem cell transplant for SCID, so the T cells may come from the graft donor.

The V and J genes are TRBV29-1 and TRBJ1-2; D gene uncertain. This CDR3 has 14 amino acids. The germline V gene encodes CDR1 SQVTM and CDR2 ANQGSEA. V lost 1 base, J lost 4 bases, and 13 bases lay in between. The CDR3 coding sequence is TGCAGCGTTGAAGGGAGGAACCGGGGCTATGGCTACACCTTC. It encodes CSVEGRNRGYGYTF.

The rearrangement joins TRBV2 to TRBJ1-5, with D uncertain. This CDR3 contains 16 residues. Germline CDR1 SNHLY, CDR2 FYNNEI. Trimming took off 6 bases at V and 0 bases at J, with 15 bases between the two ends. For the CDR3, the DNA is TGTGCCAGCAGATCGGGCAAATCTAATAGCAATCAGCCCCAGCATTTT. Translated, it gives CASRSGKSNSNQPQHF.

The rearrangement uses TRBV30 and TRBJ2-7; TRBD1 might be the D (6 bases). Trimming pared 5 bases from V and 5 bases from J, leaving 19 bases between. The germline gives CDR1 GTSNPN, CDR2 SVGIG (reference sequence). This CDR3 comprises 14 residues. The CDR3 is CAWWGTGKMDEQYF. The CDR3 coding sequence is TGTGCCTGGTGGGGAACAGGGAAAATGGACGAGCAGTACTTC.

The table lists this clonotype with a few counts. This sequence joins TRBV29-1 and TRBJ2-1; no firm D call. The CDR3 consists of 12 residues. Germline loops: CDR1 SQVTM, CDR2 ANQGSEA. V was shortened by 3 bases and J by 15 bases, with 18 bases between the two germline ends. The DNA for the CDR3 is TGCAGCGTTGATACGGTTACCTTCCGGCGGTTCTTC. It encodes CSVDTVTFRRFF.

This clonotype came up a few times. This chain joins TRBV2 and TRBJ2-2, with D perhaps matching TRBD1 (6 bases). Trimming removed 5 bases at V and 3 bases at J, with 16 bases between. The germline CDR1 and CDR2 sequences are SNHLY and FYNNEI. The CDR3 contains 16 residues. The CDR3 nucleotides are TGTGCCAGCAGTTCGCTATGGGCAGGGGACACCGGGGAGCTGTTTTTT. Translation gives CASSSLWAGDTGELFF.

The chain is built from TRBV29-1 and TRBJ2-2; tentative D call: TRBD1 (6 bases). The CDR3 length is 15 residues. Germline-derived CDR1 and CDR2 are SQVTM and ANQGSEA. V was cut by 1 base and J by 1 base, with 10 bases left in between. DNA for the CDR3: TGCAGCGTTGAAGCGGGACACTTGAACACCGGGGAGCTGTTTTTT. Translated: CSVEAGHLNTGELFF.

In this sample, this clonotype turned up a few times. This sequence joins TRBV20-1 and TRBJ2-1; D remains unclear. V lost 5 bases, J lost 6 bases, and 5 bases lay in between. Looked up from germline, CDR1 is DFQATT and CDR2 is SNEGSKA (reference sequence). The CDR3 totals 10 residues. The chain's CDR3 is CSALSNEQFF. In nucleotides, the CDR3 is TGCAGTGCTTTATCCAATGAGCAGTTCTTC.